The entry below gives a single T cell receptor (beta chain) sequence along with its context. The CDR3 runs 15 residues. The germline gives CDR1 LGHNA, CDR2 YSLEER. Deletions cut 2 bases from V and 0 bases from J, with 11 bases between. Alongside a J-beta primer mix, a sample-barcoded 5' primer served in a second PCR lasting about 7 to 11 cycles. TCRdb processed the 5' RACE reads anew with MiXCR; each CDR3 protein has one entry. This sample has about 1.8 million distinct CDR3 sequences; around half occur once, and the top ten carry approximately 2.1%. The sample comes from a study of blood T cells in healthy people across ages.

Sequenced: blood. The V and J genes are TRBV4-3 and TRBJ2-7; the D call may be TRBD1 or TRBD2 (5 bases each). The receptor was derived from a woman aged 40 to 50 in good health. The CDR3 region is CASSQQLGASYEQYF. Here the CDR3 DNA reads TGCGCCAGCAGCCAACAACTCGGGGCCTCCTACGAGCAGTACTTC.